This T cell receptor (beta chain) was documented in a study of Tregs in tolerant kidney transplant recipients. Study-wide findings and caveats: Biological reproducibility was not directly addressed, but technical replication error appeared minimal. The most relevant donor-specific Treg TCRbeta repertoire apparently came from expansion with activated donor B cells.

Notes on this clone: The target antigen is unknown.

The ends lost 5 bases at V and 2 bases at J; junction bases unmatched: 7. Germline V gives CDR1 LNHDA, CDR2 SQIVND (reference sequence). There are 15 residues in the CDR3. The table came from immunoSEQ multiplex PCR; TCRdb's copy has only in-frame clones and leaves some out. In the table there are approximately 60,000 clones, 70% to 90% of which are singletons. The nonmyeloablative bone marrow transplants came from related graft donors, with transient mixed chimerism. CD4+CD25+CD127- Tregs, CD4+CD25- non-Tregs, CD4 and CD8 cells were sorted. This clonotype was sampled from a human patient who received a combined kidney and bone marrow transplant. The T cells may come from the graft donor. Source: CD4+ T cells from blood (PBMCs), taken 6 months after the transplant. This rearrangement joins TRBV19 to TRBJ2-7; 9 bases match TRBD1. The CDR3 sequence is CASSLRTGVTYEQYF. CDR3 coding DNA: TGTGCCAGTAGTTTACGGACAGGGGTAACCTACGAGCAGTACTTC.